The 22 T cell receptor beta chains given below trace back to one sample, sequenced in a study of radiation and T cells in renal cell carcinoma. Documented treatment: 15 Gy SBRT to primary tumor, nephrectomy 4 weeks later. Measured with immunoSEQ multiplex PCR; TCRdb has only the in-frame clones, and not every one. The sample holds approximately 8,300 clones; roughly 50% are singletons and the top ten take about 19%. Sequenced here: tumor tissue, sampled from a patient whose treatment included radiotherapy and nephrectomy. The receptors were gathered from a man aged 55 to 70 with renal cell carcinoma.

This clone showed up just a few times. DNA of the CDR3: TGTGCCAGCAGTTACCACTACGAGCAGTACTTC. It is translated as CASSYHYEQYF. The J gene is TRBJ2-7, the V gene TRBV2; no reliable D call. The CDR3 is 11 residues long. Trimming took 5 bases from V and 3 from J, leaving 5 bases between them. Germline-derived CDR1 and CDR2 are SNHLY and FYNNEI.

The J gene is TRBJ1-1, the V gene TRBV11-2, with a tentative D call TRBD1 (5 bases). CDR3 length: 13 residues. CDR1 is SGHAT, CDR2 FQNNGV, per germline. The germline V and J ends were trimmed by 0 bases and 10 bases, with 12 bases remaining between them. The CDR3 coding sequence is TGTGCCAGCAGCTTAGACGATCGGAGGGGAGCTTTCTTT. This encodes CASSLDDRRGAFF.

The V and J genes are TRBV2 and TRBJ1-4, with 7 bases that match TRBD1. Germline lookup yields CDR1 SNHLY and CDR2 FYNNEI. The CDR3 runs 13 residues. The J segment lost 4 bases and the V segment lost 6 bases, leaving 2 bases of the junction unmatched. The CDR3, as DNA: TGTGCCAGCAGACGGGACAGTAATGAAAAACTGTTTTTT. It yields the protein CASRRDSNEKLFF.

The V call is TRBV6-6, the J call TRBJ2-7; D gene unclear. Germline loops: CDR1 MNHNY, CDR2 SVGAGI (reference sequence). The germline V and J ends were trimmed by 5 bases and 0 bases, with 17 bases remaining between them. The CDR3 spans 16 residues. The CDR3 nucleotides are TGTGCCAGCAGTCTCGGTTCTGGGCGTAGCTCCTACGAGCAGTACTTC. It yields the protein CASSLGSGRSSYEQYF.

V and J are TRBV28 and TRBJ1-2; D is unresolved. The length of the CDR3 is 15 residues. Per the germline V gene, CDR1 is MDHEN and CDR2 is SYDVKM. V was pared by 5 bases and J by 4 bases, with 17 bases between. CDR3 amino acids: CASSPSWEQVYGYTF. As DNA, the CDR3 is TGTGCCAGCAGTCCTTCGTGGGAACAAGTCTATGGCTACACCTTC.

By sample fraction, this clone is medium-sized (0.01 to 0.1%). The J gene is TRBJ1-2, the V gene TRBV10-3; tentative D call: TRBD1 (5 bases). CDR1 is ENHRY and CDR2 is SYGVKD in the germline V gene. V was clipped by 6 bases and J by 1 base, with 21 bases between them. The CDR3 totals 17 residues. Written as DNA, the CDR3 is TGTGCCATCAGAGACTTTCGTCCAGGGCCGCTTAACTATGGCTACACCTTC. This translates into CAIRDFRPGPLNYGYTF.

The chain uses TRBV18 and TRBJ1-1; 9 bases match TRBD1. Looked up from germline, CDR1 is KGHSH and CDR2 is LQKENI. This CDR3 contains 15 residues. Trimming removed 2 bases from V and 3 bases from J; junction bases left unmatched: 4. The CDR3 loop is CASSPDRGSYTEAFF. As DNA, the CDR3 is TGTGCCAGCTCACCAGACAGGGGGTCGTACACTGAAGCTTTCTTT.

The chain uses TRBV7-7 and TRBJ2-7; D is undetermined. The CDR3 covers 13 residues. The germline CDR1 and CDR2 sequences are SSHAT and FNYEAQ (reference sequence). V dropped 0 bases and J dropped 4 bases, with 7 bases sitting between them. The CDR3 here is CASSLALGYEQYF. DNA for the CDR3: TGTGCCAGCAGCTTAGCGCTCGGATACGAGCAGTACTTC. The full variable domain, its missing parts supplied by reference TRBV7-7 and TRBJ2-7, is GAGVSQSPRYKVTKRGQDVTLRCDPISSHATLYWYQQALGQGPEFLTYFNYEAQPDKSGLPSDRFSAERPEGSISTLTIQRTEQRDSAMYRCASSLALGYEQYFGPGTRLTVT.

This clone was seen a single time. This chain links TRBV5-4 with TRBJ2-5; D is uncertain. Germline V gene sequence: CDR1 SGHNT, CDR2 YYREEE (reference sequence). This CDR3 spans 12 amino acids. V lost 3 bases, J lost 9 bases, and 12 bases lay in between. CDR3 amino acids: CASSSPAAPQYF. The CDR3, as DNA: TGTGCCAGCAGCTCCCCCGCGGCCCCCCAGTACTTC.

This clone was seen a handful of times. The rearrangement joins TRBV28 to TRBJ1-1; no reliable D call. Trimming shortened V by 6 bases and J by 11 bases, and 13 bases separated the two germline ends. The V gene's germline CDR1 is MDHEN and CDR2 SYDVKM. The CDR3 is 11 residues long. The CDR3 here is CASSSAAHAFF. The CDR3 DNA is TGTGCCAGCAGCTCCGCCGCGCATGCTTTCTTT.

This rearrangement joins TRBV4-2 to TRBJ2-5; D unclear. In germline, CDR1 is LGHNA, CDR2 YNFKEQ. The V end was cut by 1 base, the J end by 3 bases, with 9 bases between. CDR3 length: 14 amino acids. The CDR3 reads CASSQGTRKETQYF. CDR3 nucleotides: TGTGCCAGCAGCCAAGGTACCAGGAAAGAGACCCAGTACTTC.

V gene TRBV6-5 combines with J gene TRBJ2-7; D perhaps matches TRBD1 (6 bases). CDR3 size: 14 residues. V lost 7 bases and J 3 bases, leaving 16 bases between the germline ends. Germline assignment: CDR1 MNHEY and CDR2 SVGAGI. DNA for the CDR3: TGTGCCAGCAACAATCTAGACAGGAGCTACGAGCAGTACTTC. The encoded protein is CASNNLDRSYEQYF.

The CDR3 DNA follows: TGTGCCAGCAGCTTTACCGGGACAGGGATAAACGAGCAGTACTTC. It specifies CASSFTGTGINEQYF. The V call is TRBV28, the J call TRBJ2-7, with TRBD1 identical over 9 bases. CDR1 and CDR2 (germline): MDHEN, SYDVKM. The V gene end was trimmed by 6 bases and the J gene end by 5 bases; junction bases not matched to a gene: 11. There are 15 residues in the CDR3.

This chain links TRBV18 with TRBJ2-7, with TRBD2 matching 16 bases. Germline V lookup: CDR1 KGHSH, CDR2 LQKENI. Germline trimming cut 3 bases from V and 1 base from J; bases unmatched to any gene: 6. CDR3 length: 18 amino acids. The CDR3 DNA reads TGTGCCAGCTCACCCGGGACTAGCGGGAGGGATGGATCCTACGAGCAGTACTTC. This encodes CASSPGTSGRDGSYEQYF.

V is TRBV6-1 and J is TRBJ2-7; 9 bases are a match to TRBD1. The CDR3 length is 15 residues. Trimming removed 7 bases from V and 4 bases from J; junction bases left unmatched: 11. Germline V lookup: CDR1 MNHNS, CDR2 SASEGT. The CDR3 bases are TGTGCCAGCACCCCGGACAGGGGTGGTAGTTACGAGCAGTACTTC. It encodes CASTPDRGGSYEQYF.

The chain carries TRBV4-2 and TRBJ2-7; 9 positions match TRBD2. The CDR3 loop spans 16 amino acids. Germline lookup yields CDR1 LGHNA and CDR2 YNFKEQ. The V segment lost 1 base and the J segment 6 bases; nucleotides outside the gene matches: 10. CDR3 region: CASSQGTSAQRGEQYF. CDR3 sequence (DNA): TGTGCCAGCAGCCAAGGGACTAGCGCCCAAAGGGGCGAGCAGTACTTC.

The rearrangement links TRBV28 to TRBJ1-5; D remains unclear. CDR1 MDHEN and CDR2 SYDVKM come from the germline V gene. Trimming pared 5 bases from V and 4 bases from J, leaving 12 bases between. This CDR3 has 14 amino acids. The CDR3 DNA sequence: TGTGCCAGCAGTCGGAGGCCGAAGAATCAGCCCCAGCATTTT. The encoded protein is CASSRRPKNQPQHF.

The J gene is TRBJ1-1, the V gene TRBV19; D call uncertain. This CDR3 region has 13 residues. V dropped 7 bases and J dropped 3 bases, with 12 bases sitting between them. Per germline, CDR1 LNHDA and CDR2 SQIVND (reference sequence). The DNA for the CDR3 is TGTGCCAGTAAGGTCCAATTGGACACTGAAGCTTTCTTT. It yields the protein CASKVQLDTEAFF. The whole variable domain, remainder taken from reference TRBV19 and TRBJ1-1, is DGGITQSPKYLFRKEGQNVTLSCEQNLNHDAMYWYRQDPGQGLRLIYYSQIVNDFQKGDIAEGYSVSREKKESFPLTVTSAQKNPTAFYLCASKVQLDTEAFFGQGTRLTVV.

The rearrangement joins TRBV30 to TRBJ1-1; maybe TRBD1 (6 bases). Per the germline V gene, CDR1 is GTSNPN and CDR2 is SVGIG (reference sequence). V lost 8 bases to trimming and J lost 2 bases, with 18 bases between them. The CDR3 spans 14 residues. CDR3 protein: CASSGTGGNTEAFF. CDR3 DNA sequence: TGTGCCAGTAGTGGGACTGGGGGCAACACTGAAGCTTTCTTT.

The chain couples TRBV18 to TRBJ1-2; no firm D call. V was shortened by 0 bases and J by 2 bases, with 13 bases between the two germline ends. CDR3 length equals 16 residues. Germline CDR1 is KGHSH and CDR2 is LQKENI. CDR3 DNA sequence: TGTGCCAGCTCACCACCTTCTGTAAAGGCGAACTATGGCTACACCTTC. Translated, it gives CASSPPSVKANYGYTF.

As for this clone: This CDR3 is also generated by other DNA sequences in the sample. The chain is built from TRBV7-2 and TRBJ1-5, with D possibly matching TRBD1 (5 bases). Germline V lookup: CDR1 SGHTA, CDR2 FQGNSA. This CDR3 has 13 amino acids. The V gene lost 3 bases and the J gene lost 4 bases, with 7 bases spanning the gap. CDR3 bases: TGTGCCAGCAGCTTGCAGGGAAATCAGCCCCAGCATTTT. Translation gives CASSLQGNQPQHF.

The V and J genes are TRBV4-2 and TRBJ1-3; 7 bases fit TRBD1. Germline assignment: CDR1 LGHNA and CDR2 YNFKEQ. Trimming cost V 2 bases and J 2 bases; bases outside gene matches: 6. The CDR3 sequence is 16 residues long. The CDR3 region is CASSQNQDRTGNTIYF. CDR3 nucleotides: TGTGCCAGCAGCCAAAATCAGGACAGGACTGGAAACACCATATATTTT.